This T cell receptor (beta chain) is drawn from a study of OX40 agonist ivuxolimab in advanced cancers. General notes on the study: Ivuxolimab, which targeted the costimulatory receptor OX40 (CD134), was an agonistic, fully human IgG2 monoclonal antibody. The paper describes the monotherapy dose-escalation part (N = 52 patients) of the phase I trial of ivuxolimab. Intravenous ivuxolimab was administered to patients every 2 weeks at six dose levels: 0.01, 0.1, 0.3, 1.5, 3 and 10 mg/kg. The point of sequencing TCRbeta in the periphery was to test whether ivuxolimab changed TCR sequence diversity and drove clonal T-cell expansion. Patients were allowed to have had prior anti-PD-1, anti-PD-L1 or anti-CTLA-4 therapy, and roughly two fifths of the dose-escalation patients had been treated with checkpoint inhibitors. Of the 50 to 55 dose-escalation patients, hepatocellular carcinoma was present in approximately 20, melanoma in around 15, renal cell carcinoma in 9 and head and neck cancer in 9. Three dose-escalation patients achieved partial responses, one with hepatocellular carcinoma and two with cutaneous melanoma. In the dose-escalation cohort, around four fifths of patients were male, and the mean age was approximately 60 years, with a range of about 23 to 85.

The trial excluded patients who had a history of autoimmune disease or who were on systemic immunosuppression. Peripheral blood for TCR sequencing was collected from all dose cohorts at baseline, on cycle 4 day 1, and on cycle 7 day 1. The samples were drawn from a first-in-human, open-label, multicenter phase I dose-escalation trial of ivuxolimab. Adults with locally advanced or metastatic melanoma, renal cell, hepatocellular, or head and neck squamous cell carcinoma were enrolled in the trial. Before TCR sequencing, CD4+ and CD8+ T cells were separately sorted from peripheral blood. To sequence the TCRbeta CDR3 region, genomic DNA was isolated from the sorted cells. TCRbeta CDR3 regions were sequenced using the immunoSEQ Assay. Entries here come from immuneACCESS through TCRdb and include only in-frame sequences with V and J called. Some clones fail to appear in such tables; in the studies checked, an unresolved V gene covers under half of the shortfall, and the cause of the remainder is unknown. This sample is represented by about 73,000 clones; about 92% of them were singletons. The top ten constitute 8.5% to 10% of the sample.

About this clone itself: Its antigen remains unidentified. Base quality data are lacking; no much larger clone is found one base away.

For CDR1 and CDR2, the germline V gene lists SNHLY and FYNNEI. From its cysteine to its phenylalanine, the CDR3 spans 15 amino acids. The entry retains the CDR3 DNA only, 45 bases that are in frame from base 1. Germline trimming: 6 bases from V, 4 bases from J; junction bases outside gene matches: 7. The paper as a whole reports these results and caveats: In the 0.1-3.0 mg/kg groups, partial responders had among the lowest normalized peripheral clonal expansion, particularly in CD8+ T cells. The antigen specificity of the clonally expanded peripheral T cells was not determined. After ivuxolimab, CD8+ T cells had more expanded clones than CD4+ T cells on average. At doses of 0.1 to 3.0 mg/kg, clonal expansion of both CD4+ and CD8+ blood T cells was observed from baseline to week 6. Low levels of normalized T-cell clonal expansion were also seen in some patients who did not respond.

This TCR was recovered from an adult with an advanced solid tumor such as melanoma, head and neck, liver or kidney cancer. Specimen: CD4+ or CD8+ T cells sorted from blood, collected in a trial of the OX40 agonist ivuxolimab. The rearranged segments are TRBV2 and TRBJ2-7; 12 central bases correspond to TRBD2. The CDR3 here reads CASSARLAGVYEQYF. The bases read TGTGCCAGCAGCGCCAGACTAGCGGGGGTTTACGAGCAGTACTTC.